These T cell receptor beta chains were read from a single sample in a study of T cell changes during pregnancy in multiple sclerosis. Produced via immunoSEQ multiplex PCR; TCRdb's table is partial and in-frame only. The sample shows 25,000 to 35,000 clones, 90% of them seen only once. The sample here was CD4+ T cells from peripheral blood mononuclear cells, taken in the second trimester of pregnancy. The source of these receptors is a female donor in good health, enrolled as a control in a pregnancy study. Each CDR3 is given with its conserved first and last residue. D genes are given only for firm matches. A row's size may be missing; if present it is once, few, many or a size class.

CDR3nt,CDR3aa,v_gene,abundance,d_gene,j_gene
TGTGCCAGTGGGGGGACGCTCGGGGAGACCCAGTACTTC,CASGGTLGETQYF,TRBV6-5,.,.,TRBJ2-5
TGTGCCATCCAGGGACTAGGGAAAGAGACCCAGTACTTC,CAIQGLGKETQYF,TRBV10-3,.,TRBD2,TRBJ2-5
TGCAGCGCCCGAGGCGCCAGCTCTGGAAACACCATATATTTT,CSARGASSGNTIYF,TRBV29-1,.,.,TRBJ1-3
TGTGCCAGCAGCTTATCGCAGGGGGTCGAGCAGTACTTC,CASSLSQGVEQYF,TRBV7-8,.,TRBD1,TRBJ2-7
TGTGCCAGCAGCGTAGCAGCGAACACCGGGGAGCTGTTTTTT,CASSVAANTGELFF,TRBV9,once,.,TRBJ2-2
TGTGCCAGCAGTACCCGCGGGGGTATCCTTCACAATGAGCAGTTCTTC,CASSTRGGILHNEQFF,TRBV6-6,.,TRBD2,TRBJ2-1
TGCAGCGTTGAAGATCTAAGCGGGACGCCCTACACCTTC,CSVEDLSGTPYTF,TRBV29-1,.,.,TRBJ1-2
TGTGCCAGCAGCTTTTTAGGGGGACAGGGGGAGGATGGCTACACCTTC,CASSFLGGQGEDGYTF,TRBV7-9,.,TRBD1,TRBJ1-2
TGTGCCAGCAGCTTGGACAGGGGAGGAACTAATGAAAAACTGTTTTTT,CASSLDRGGTNEKLFF,TRBV5-6,.,TRBD1,TRBJ1-4
TGTGCCCGGATCAAGGGGCCCGTAGGCTACAATGAGCAGTTCTTC,CARIKGPVGYNEQFF,TRBV30,.,.,TRBJ2-1
TGTGCCAGCAGGGGCGACTCTGGGGCCAACGTCCTGACTTTC,CASRGDSGANVLTF,TRBV25-1,once,.,TRBJ2-6
TGTGCCAGTAGTCTAACGCCGGGATTTGGCGTCACCGGGGAGCTGTTTTTT,CASSLTPGFGVTGELFF,TRBV19,.,.,TRBJ2-2